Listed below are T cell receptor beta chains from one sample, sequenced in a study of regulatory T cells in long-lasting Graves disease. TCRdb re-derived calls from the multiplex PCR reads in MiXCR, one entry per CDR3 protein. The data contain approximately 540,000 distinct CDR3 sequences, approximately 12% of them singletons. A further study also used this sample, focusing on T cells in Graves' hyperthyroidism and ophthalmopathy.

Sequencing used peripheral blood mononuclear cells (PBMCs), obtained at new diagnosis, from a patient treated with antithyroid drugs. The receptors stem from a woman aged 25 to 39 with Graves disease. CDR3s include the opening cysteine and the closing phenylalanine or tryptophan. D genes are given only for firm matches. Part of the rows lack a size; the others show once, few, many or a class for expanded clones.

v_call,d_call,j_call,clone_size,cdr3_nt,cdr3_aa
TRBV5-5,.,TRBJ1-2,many,TGTGCCAGCAGCTTGGTGGGGAATAACTATGGCTACACCTTC,CASSLVGNNYGYTF
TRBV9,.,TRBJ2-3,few,TGTGCCAGCAGCATAGGGACGCGGGATACGCAGTATTTT,CASSIGTRDTQYF
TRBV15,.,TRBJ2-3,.,TGTGCCACCACCCAGACGGAAAGGGTAGTAGATACGCAGTATTTT,CATTQTERVVDTQYF
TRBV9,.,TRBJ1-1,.,TGTGCCAGCAGCCCTAAGAGAGGGAACACTGAAGCTTTCTTT,CASSPKRGNTEAFF
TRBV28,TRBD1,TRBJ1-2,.,TGTGCCAGGAGACAGGGTGGCTACACCTTC,CARRQGGYTF
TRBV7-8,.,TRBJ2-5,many,TGTGCCAGCAGCTCTGTCTCGCGGAGCCAAGAGACCCAGTACTTC,CASSSVSRSQETQYF
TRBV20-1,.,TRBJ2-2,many,TGCAGTGCTATCAAGGGGAACACCGGGGAGCTGTTTTTT,CSAIKGNTGELFF
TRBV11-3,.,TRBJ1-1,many,TGTGCCAGCAGCTTACGCAGGGACGGCACTGAAGCCTTCTTT,CASSLRRDGTEAFF
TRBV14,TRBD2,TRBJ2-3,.,TGTGCCAGCAGCCAAGAGGTCGGGCTAGCGGGAGCAGATACGCAGTATTTT,CASSQEVGLAGADTQYF
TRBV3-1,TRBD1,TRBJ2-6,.,TGTGCCAGCAGACTCGGACAGGGACTCTCTGGGGCCAACGTCCTGACTTTC,CASRLGQGLSGANVLTF